The rows below give T cell receptor beta chains drawn from one sample of a study of regulatory T cells in long-lasting Graves disease. TCRdb re-called the multiplex PCR reads with MiXCR, one entry per CDR3 protein. This sample yields a few hundred thousand distinct CDR3 sequences, of which about 25% are seen a single time; roughly a quarter belongs to the top ten. The sample consisted of peripheral blood mononuclear cells (PBMCs), taken when the disease was refractory, from a patient treated with antithyroid drugs. Every receptor here comes from a female donor with Graves disease. CDR3s include the opening cysteine and the closing phenylalanine or tryptophan. D genes are given only for firm matches. A row's size may be missing; if present it is once, few, many or a size class.

J gene: TRBJ2-1; V gene: TRBV5-4; clone size: many; D gene: TRBD2; CDR3 protein: CASSRTSGSYNEQFF
J gene: TRBJ2-7; V gene: TRBV15; clone size: -; D gene: TRBD2; CDR3 protein: CATSRGTSESYEQYF
J gene: TRBJ1-6; V gene: TRBV2; clone size: once; D gene: -; CDR3 protein: CASSSGRTNSPLHF
J gene: TRBJ2-7; V gene: TRBV19; clone size: -; D gene: -; CDR3 protein: CASSIKSGHYEQYF
J gene: TRBJ2-7; V gene: TRBV7-2; clone size: few; D gene: -; CDR3 protein: CASTQPGTGTYEQYF
J gene: TRBJ1-2; V gene: TRBV20-1; clone size: many; D gene: TRBD1; CDR3 protein: CSAPGQPTLYGYTF
J gene: TRBJ2-3; V gene: TRBV30; clone size: -; D gene: TRBD2; CDR3 protein: CAWRRAGGSDTQYF
J gene: TRBJ2-5; V gene: TRBV6-1; clone size: many; D gene: TRBD1; CDR3 protein: CASKRGTGAETQYF
J gene: TRBJ1-2; V gene: TRBV6-1; clone size: many; D gene: -; CDR3 protein: CASTTASPNYGYTF
J gene: TRBJ2-5; V gene: TRBV7-2; clone size: -; D gene: -; CDR3 protein: CASSREPGASRETQYF
J gene: TRBJ2-7; V gene: TRBV20-1; clone size: -; D gene: -; CDR3 protein: CSARGLGNGQYF
J gene: TRBJ2-2; V gene: TRBV2; clone size: -; D gene: TRBD2; CDR3 protein: CASSKREGRAGELFF
J gene: TRBJ1-6; V gene: TRBV7-2; clone size: -; D gene: -; CDR3 protein: CASSPDRRWNSPLHF
J gene: TRBJ1-4; V gene: TRBV19; clone size: few; D gene: -; CDR3 protein: CASSLLGSFNVEKLFF
J gene: TRBJ1-5; V gene: TRBV20-1; clone size: -; D gene: -; CDR3 protein: CSARVEGIGPQHF
J gene: TRBJ2-3; V gene: TRBV18; clone size: -; D gene: -; CDR3 protein: CASSPPADTQYF
J gene: TRBJ2-5; V gene: TRBV5-4; clone size: few; D gene: -; CDR3 protein: CASSKIEEETQYF
J gene: TRBJ2-7; V gene: TRBV27; clone size: -; D gene: -; CDR3 protein: CASSSQRWTDAIPYEQYF
J gene: TRBJ2-7; V gene: TRBV5-1; clone size: -; D gene: -; CDR3 protein: CASSSPQVEEQCF
J gene: TRBJ1-1; V gene: TRBV12-3/TRBV12-4; clone size: many; D gene: TRBD1; CDR3 protein: CASSARTGPNTEAFF
J gene: TRBJ1-5; V gene: TRBV15; clone size: few; D gene: TRBD1; CDR3 protein: CATSDRGVSGNQPQHF
J gene: TRBJ1-1; V gene: TRBV15; clone size: many; D gene: -; CDR3 protein: CATSRDGISEAFF
J gene: TRBJ2-5; V gene: TRBV12-3/TRBV12-4; clone size: -; D gene: -; CDR3 protein: CASSTSPLQETQYF
J gene: TRBJ2-5; V gene: TRBV2; clone size: few; D gene: -; CDR3 protein: CASSEVVLGTQYF
J gene: TRBJ2-2; V gene: TRBV5-1; clone size: few; D gene: TRBD2; CDR3 protein: CASSFRGTSGSLANTGELFF
J gene: TRBJ2-6; V gene: TRBV19; clone size: -; D gene: -; CDR3 protein: CASSFRPSGANVLTF
J gene: TRBJ1-5; V gene: TRBV20-1; clone size: few; D gene: TRBD1; CDR3 protein: CSAYGTGSFRPQHF
J gene: TRBJ1-1; V gene: TRBV29-1; clone size: few; D gene: TRBD1; CDR3 protein: CSVDPGTGRGKAFF
J gene: TRBJ1-2; V gene: TRBV7-9; clone size: -; D gene: TRBD1; CDR3 protein: CASSLPSGTARGGYTF
J gene: TRBJ1-1; V gene: TRBV24-1; clone size: few; D gene: -; CDR3 protein: CATSDLDRLVAFF
J gene: TRBJ2-7; V gene: TRBV11-2; clone size: -; D gene: -; CDR3 protein: CASSQVGPFPPYEQYF
J gene: TRBJ2-7; V gene: TRBV28; clone size: many; D gene: -; CDR3 protein: CASSPREVPRTYEQYF
J gene: TRBJ1-1; V gene: TRBV15; clone size: many; D gene: -; CDR3 protein: CATSTGYMNTEAFF
J gene: TRBJ1-2; V gene: TRBV29-1; clone size: -; D gene: -; CDR3 protein: CSVGDIGTRGYTF
J gene: TRBJ2-6; V gene: TRBV10-3; clone size: few; D gene: -; CDR3 protein: CATRLEWANVLTF
J gene: TRBJ2-5; V gene: TRBV4-3; clone size: few; D gene: TRBD1; CDR3 protein: CASSQDSGTGLETQYF
J gene: TRBJ2-2; V gene: TRBV7-9; clone size: -; D gene: -; CDR3 protein: CASSSLRRDTGELFF
J gene: TRBJ2-1; V gene: TRBV7-3; clone size: -; D gene: TRBD2; CDR3 protein: CASSFPSGTSYNEQFF
J gene: TRBJ2-6; V gene: TRBV6-5; clone size: -; D gene: -; CDR3 protein: CASSLGVTGANVLTF
J gene: TRBJ1-5; V gene: TRBV7-2; clone size: -; D gene: TRBD1; CDR3 protein: CASSDDRALNQPQHF
J gene: TRBJ1-1; V gene: TRBV6-2/TRBV6-3; clone size: -; D gene: -; CDR3 protein: CASSYRPSTEAFF
J gene: TRBJ1-1; V gene: TRBV18; clone size: -; D gene: -; CDR3 protein: CASSPLGTDNTEAFF
J gene: TRBJ2-7; V gene: TRBV6-1; clone size: many; D gene: TRBD1; CDR3 protein: CASSAYGGTGNYEQYF
J gene: TRBJ2-5; V gene: TRBV6-1; clone size: many; D gene: TRBD2; CDR3 protein: CASKKSGIETQYF
J gene: TRBJ2-5; V gene: TRBV6-2/TRBV6-3; clone size: -; D gene: -; CDR3 protein: CASSGGFDQETQYF
J gene: TRBJ2-7; V gene: TRBV10-3; clone size: few; D gene: -; CDR3 protein: CAISDGGRALIYEQYF
J gene: TRBJ1-6; V gene: TRBV27; clone size: many; D gene: -; CDR3 protein: CASSTDGINSPLHF
J gene: TRBJ2-6; V gene: TRBV7-9; clone size: few; D gene: -; CDR3 protein: CASSLGLNSGANVLTF
J gene: TRBJ2-7; V gene: TRBV20-1; clone size: few; D gene: -; CDR3 protein: CSARDRGRLEQYF
J gene: TRBJ2-5; V gene: TRBV5-1; clone size: -; D gene: -; CDR3 protein: CASSPGDLAAQETQYF
J gene: TRBJ1-5; V gene: TRBV25-1; clone size: -; D gene: -; CDR3 protein: CASSEQGREPQHF